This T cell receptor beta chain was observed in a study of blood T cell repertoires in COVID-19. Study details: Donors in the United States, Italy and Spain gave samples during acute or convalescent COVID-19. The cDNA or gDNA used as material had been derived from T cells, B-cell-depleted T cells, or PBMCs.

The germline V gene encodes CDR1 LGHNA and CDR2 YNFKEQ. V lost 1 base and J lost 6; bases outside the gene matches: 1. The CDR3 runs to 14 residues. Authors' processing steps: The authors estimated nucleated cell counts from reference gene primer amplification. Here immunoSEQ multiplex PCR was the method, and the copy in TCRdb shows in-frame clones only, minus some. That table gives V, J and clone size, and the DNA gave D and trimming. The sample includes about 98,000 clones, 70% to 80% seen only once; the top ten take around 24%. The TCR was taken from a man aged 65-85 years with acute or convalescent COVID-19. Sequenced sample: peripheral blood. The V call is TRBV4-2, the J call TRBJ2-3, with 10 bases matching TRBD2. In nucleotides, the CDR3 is TGTGCCAGCAGCCAAGGTAGCGGGAGGGATACGCAGTATTTT. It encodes CASSQGSGRDTQYF.